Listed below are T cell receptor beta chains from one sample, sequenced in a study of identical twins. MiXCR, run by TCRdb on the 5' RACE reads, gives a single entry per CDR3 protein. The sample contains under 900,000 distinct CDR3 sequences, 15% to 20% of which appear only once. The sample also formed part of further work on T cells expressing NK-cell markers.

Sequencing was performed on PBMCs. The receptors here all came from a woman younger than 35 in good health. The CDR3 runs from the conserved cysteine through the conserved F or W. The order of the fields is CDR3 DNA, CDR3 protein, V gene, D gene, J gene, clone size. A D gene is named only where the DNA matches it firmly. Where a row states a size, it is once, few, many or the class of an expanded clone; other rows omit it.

DNA: TGTGCCAGCAGCTTAACGGACAGGGCCTACGAGCAGTACTTC
CDR3: CASSLTDRAYEQYF
V: TRBV7-9
D: TRBD1
J: TRBJ2-7
size: NA

DNA: TGTGCCAGCAGCCGCGCGGGGGGCAGAAACAATGAGCAGTTCTTC
CDR3: CASSRAGGRNNEQFF
V: TRBV6-1
D: TRBD2
J: TRBJ2-1
size: NA

DNA: TGTGCCAGCAGCCAACCGGGACTATACAATGAGCAGTTCTTC
CDR3: CASSQPGLYNEQFF
V: TRBV5-6
D: TRBD2
J: TRBJ2-1
size: few

DNA: TGTGCCAGCACCCTCCGGGGAATAGCGGGGGGAACGAACACCGGGGAGCTGTTTTTT
CDR3: CASTLRGIAGGTNTGELFF
V: TRBV7-3
D: TRBD2
J: TRBJ2-2
size: NA

DNA: TGCAGTGCGACCTGGGACGTAAATCAGCCCCAGCATTTT
CDR3: CSATWDVNQPQHF
V: TRBV20-1
D: NA
J: TRBJ1-5
size: NA

DNA: TGTGCCAGCAGCCCTACCAGGTTGGGGGAAGGGACTGAAGCTTTCTTT
CDR3: CASSPTRLGEGTEAFF
V: TRBV14
D: NA
J: TRBJ1-1
size: few

DNA: TGTGCCAGCACGAGCCTCCCCATTCGGCGAGACAATGAGCAGTTCTTC
CDR3: CASTSLPIRRDNEQFF
V: TRBV6-2/TRBV6-3
D: NA
J: TRBJ2-1
size: many

DNA: TGCGCCAGCAGCCAGGTGGGGGGACGCTCCTACGAGCAGTACTTC
CDR3: CASSQVGGRSYEQYF
V: TRBV5-1
D: NA
J: TRBJ2-7
size: few

DNA: TGTGCCAGCAGCTTCCCGACTTCACAAGAGACCCAGTACTTC
CDR3: CASSFPTSQETQYF
V: TRBV5-6
D: NA
J: TRBJ2-5
size: once

DNA: TGTGCCAGCAGCACCGTAGCGGGGGGGTTTACAGATACGCAGTATTTT
CDR3: CASSTVAGGFTDTQYF
V: TRBV7-3
D: TRBD2
J: TRBJ2-3
size: NA

DNA: TGTGCCAGCTCGGGGGGACGGGAGGTCCACGAGCAGTACTTC
CDR3: CASSGGREVHEQYF
V: TRBV18
D: TRBD2
J: TRBJ2-7
size: once

DNA: TGCGCCAGCAGCCCACCGAAGGGGGGGCTATCGTTTGTGGGTCTCGACCTCTATGGCTACACCTTC
CDR3: CASSPPKGGLSFVGLDLYGYTF
V: TRBV5-1
D: NA
J: TRBJ1-2
size: NA

DNA: TGTGCCAGCAGTTTGCTCTCCGGGATAGCGGGAGAGCAGTACTTC
CDR3: CASSLLSGIAGEQYF
V: TRBV12-3/TRBV12-4
D: TRBD2
J: TRBJ2-7
size: few

DNA: TGCGCCAGCAGCCAAGATGGGAGGGGGGCTAATGAAAAACTGTTTTTT
CDR3: CASSQDGRGANEKLFF
V: TRBV4-1
D: NA
J: TRBJ1-4
size: few

DNA: TGTGCCAGCAGCTTAGCCCAGGAGATTGATTACTCCTACAATGAGCAGTTCTTC
CDR3: CASSLAQEIDYSYNEQFF
V: TRBV11-1
D: NA
J: TRBJ2-1
size: few

DNA: TGCAGTGCTAGACACGCATACAATGAGCAGTTCTTC
CDR3: CSARHAYNEQFF
V: TRBV20-1
D: NA
J: TRBJ2-1
size: few

DNA: TGTGCCAGCAGTGACCGGGAGGTCCCCTACGAGCAGTACTTC
CDR3: CASSDREVPYEQYF
V: TRBV6-2/TRBV6-3
D: TRBD2
J: TRBJ2-7
size: NA

DNA: TGTGCCAGCAGCCAGGTGGAGGGTAGGCCACCCCTCCACTTT
CDR3: CASSQVEGRPPLHF
V: TRBV14
D: NA
J: TRBJ1-6
size: NA

DNA: TGTGCCACCGGACTAGCGGGAGGGAACGAGCAGTACTTC
CDR3: CATGLAGGNEQYF
V: TRBV10-3
D: TRBD2
J: TRBJ2-7
size: few

DNA: TGTGCCACCAGTGAACAACAGGGTGATGAGCAGTTCTTC
CDR3: CATSEQQGDEQFF
V: TRBV24-1
D: NA
J: TRBJ2-1
size: few

DNA: TGCGCCAGCAGCTCCCGCAGTCCTGAGGACACCATATATTTT
CDR3: CASSSRSPEDTIYF
V: TRBV5-1
D: NA
J: TRBJ1-3
size: few

DNA: TGTGCCAGCAGCCGGACGCTAGCCAAAAACATTCAGTACTTC
CDR3: CASSRTLAKNIQYF
V: TRBV6-1
D: NA
J: TRBJ2-4
size: NA

DNA: TGTGCCAGCAGCCGGGACTACCAGAGGAACTACAATGAGCAGTTCTTC
CDR3: CASSRDYQRNYNEQFF
V: TRBV7-9
D: TRBD2
J: TRBJ2-1
size: NA

DNA: TGTGCCAGCAGTTACTTGGTAGTGACAGATACGCAGTATTTT
CDR3: CASSYLVVTDTQYF
V: TRBV6-2/TRBV6-3
D: NA
J: TRBJ2-3
size: NA

DNA: TGCAGTGCTACGAACAGGGGGTCTAACTATGGCTACACCTTC
CDR3: CSATNRGSNYGYTF
V: TRBV20-1
D: TRBD1
J: TRBJ1-2
size: few

DNA: TGTGCCAGCAGTTTGCCCCGATCGGGACTCCGAGCCTACGAGCAGTACTTC
CDR3: CASSLPRSGLRAYEQYF
V: TRBV7-8
D: NA
J: TRBJ2-7
size: many

DNA: TGTGCCACCAGCAGAGAATGGAACACTGAAGCTTTCTTT
CDR3: CATSREWNTEAFF
V: TRBV15
D: NA
J: TRBJ1-1
size: NA

DNA: TGTGCCAGCAGCCTAACTATGACTGCAGATACGCAGTATTTT
CDR3: CASSLTMTADTQYF
V: TRBV7-9
D: NA
J: TRBJ2-3
size: NA

DNA: TGCAGTGCTGGCCGGGACAGGGCCGAAGAGACCCAGTACTTC
CDR3: CSAGRDRAEETQYF
V: TRBV20-1
D: TRBD1
J: TRBJ2-5
size: few

DNA: TGTGCCAGCAGTGAAGAACTAGCGGGGGGGGGAGATACGCAGTATTTT
CDR3: CASSEELAGGGDTQYF
V: TRBV2
D: TRBD2
J: TRBJ2-3
size: NA

DNA: TGCAGTGCTTACAGGACTAGCGGGAGCAATGAGCAGTTCTTC
CDR3: CSAYRTSGSNEQFF
V: TRBV20-1
D: TRBD2
J: TRBJ2-1
size: few

DNA: TGTGCCAGCAGTCCATGGGGGACAGGGGGCTCTGAAGCTTTCTTT
CDR3: CASSPWGTGGSEAFF
V: TRBV27
D: TRBD1
J: TRBJ1-1
size: few

DNA: TGTGCCACCGAACCCATCCTAGCGATACCTGGGGCCAACGTCCTGACTTTC
CDR3: CATEPILAIPGANVLTF
V: TRBV3-1
D: NA
J: TRBJ2-6
size: NA

DNA: TGTGCCACCAGCCTACTAGCGGGAGGTGCGGAGGAGACCCAGTACTTC
CDR3: CATSLLAGGAEETQYF
V: TRBV15
D: TRBD2
J: TRBJ2-5
size: NA

DNA: TGCAGTGCTAGGAATCCCTTAGCGGGGGGGAACACAGATACGCAGTATTTT
CDR3: CSARNPLAGGNTDTQYF
V: TRBV20-1
D: TRBD2
J: TRBJ2-3
size: NA

DNA: TGCAGTGCTCGTTCACTAGCGGGAGGTCACAATGAGCAGTTCTTC
CDR3: CSARSLAGGHNEQFF
V: TRBV20-1
D: TRBD2
J: TRBJ2-1
size: few

DNA: TGCAGTGCTCGGTCAGGACAGTGGGATCAGCCCCAGCATTTT
CDR3: CSARSGQWDQPQHF
V: TRBV20-1
D: NA
J: TRBJ1-5
size: few

DNA: TGCAGTGCTAGTCACTCTGGGGGCCAAGAGACCCAGTACTTC
CDR3: CSASHSGGQETQYF
V: TRBV20-1
D: NA
J: TRBJ2-5
size: few

DNA: TGTGCCAGCAGTTTTACCGGACAGTTTTTCTACGAGCAGTACTTC
CDR3: CASSFTGQFFYEQYF
V: TRBV12-3/TRBV12-4
D: NA
J: TRBJ2-7
size: NA

DNA: TGCGCCAGCAGCTCATGGACTAGGGCTTACGAGCAGTACTTC
CDR3: CASSSWTRAYEQYF
V: TRBV5-1
D: TRBD2
J: TRBJ2-7
size: NA

DNA: TGTGCCAGCAGCTTAGTGAGGGGGCTAACCTACAATGAGCAGTTCTTC
CDR3: CASSLVRGLTYNEQFF
V: TRBV7-9
D: TRBD1
J: TRBJ2-1
size: NA

DNA: TGTGCCAGCAGTTTAATAGGGGGGAACGAGCAGTTCTTC
CDR3: CASSLIGGNEQFF
V: TRBV2
D: NA
J: TRBJ2-1
size: many

DNA: TGTGCCAGCAGCCAAATGGGCCTGAACACCGGGGAGCTGTTTTTT
CDR3: CASSQMGLNTGELFF
V: TRBV14
D: NA
J: TRBJ2-2
size: NA

DNA: TGCGCCAGCAGCGCATACATCGGGGAGCTGTTTTTT
CDR3: CASSAYIGELFF
V: TRBV10-1
D: NA
J: TRBJ2-2
size: NA

DNA: TGCGCCAGCAGTCAACGGGGGTTCGAGGGCAATGAGCAGTTCTTC
CDR3: CASSQRGFEGNEQFF
V: TRBV4-1
D: NA
J: TRBJ2-1
size: few

DNA: TGTGCCATCAGTGAAGCCCCCGGATTACAGGGGGGAAGCTCCTACAATGAGCAGTTCTTC
CDR3: CAISEAPGLQGGSSYNEQFF
V: TRBV10-3
D: TRBD1
J: TRBJ2-1
size: NA

DNA: TGTGCCACCAGTGTTCCGACAGGGCCCGGGGAGCTGTTTTTT
CDR3: CATSVPTGPGELFF
V: TRBV24-1
D: TRBD1
J: TRBJ2-2
size: NA

DNA: TGCAGTGCTTTCGGGACCTCCTCCGGGACCCAGTACTTC
CDR3: CSAFGTSSGTQYF
V: TRBV20-1
D: NA
J: TRBJ2-5
size: few

DNA: TGCAGTGCTAGCGCGCTAGCGTCCTACAATGAGCAGTTCTTC
CDR3: CSASALASYNEQFF
V: TRBV20-1
D: NA
J: TRBJ2-1
size: few

DNA: TGTGCCAGCAGAACGGGCCGTAATGAGCAGTTCTTC
CDR3: CASRTGRNEQFF
V: TRBV6-5
D: NA
J: TRBJ2-1
size: many

DNA: TGTGCCAGCAGCTTGGTTGAGGGCAGCTATGGCTACACCTTC
CDR3: CASSLVEGSYGYTF
V: TRBV5-6
D: NA
J: TRBJ1-2
size: NA

DNA: TGTGCCAGCAGCGTCCAGGGAATTGCGTCTACAGATACGCAGTATTTT
CDR3: CASSVQGIASTDTQYF
V: TRBV5-6
D: NA
J: TRBJ2-3
size: NA